This TCR beta chain derives from a study of T cells in Graves' hyperthyroidism and ophthalmopathy. Study-wide findings and caveats: Blood also carried most thyroid clonotypes expanded above 0.001.

In this sample, this clonotype turned up a few times. Its specificity is not known. The investigators amplified TCR beta CDR3 regions from RNA transcripts. The TCR CDR3 was amplified in a first-round RT-PCR using the HTBI primer set. TCRdb redid the calling of the multiplex PCR reads with MiXCR, one entry per CDR3 protein. The sample includes about 640,000 distinct CDR3 sequences, about 14% of them seen just once. The CDR3 length is 11 residues. Trimming removed 8 bases from V and 6 bases from J, with 11 bases in between. In germline, CDR1 is SNHLY, CDR2 FYNNEI. Ophthalmopathy patients showed a Clinical Activity Score of at least 3, NOSPECS grade of at least 4 and duration under 3 months.

The TCR was taken from a woman aged 45-65 years with Graves' ophthalmopathy. Source material: blood. The chain combines TRBV2 with TRBJ2-7, with D uncertain. This CDR3 is CASRTVFEQYF. For the CDR3, the DNA is TGTGCCAGCCGGACCGTATTCGAGCAGTACTTC.